The entry that follows covers one T cell receptor beta chain sequence. The sample belongs to a study of blood T cell repertoires in COVID-19. Study-wide context: T cells, B-cell-depleted T cells, or PBMCs provided the cDNA or gDNA that served as material.

In the original workflow: Reference gene primer amplification gave estimated nucleated cell counts. Using immunoSEQ multiplex PCR, the repertoire was profiled, and TCRdb retains in-frame clones only, with some absent. V, J and clone size reflect that table, while D and trimming were determined from the DNA. Of 250,000 to 300,000 clones listed, 80% to 90% were seen once; the top ten hold about 11%. Germline CDR1 is PRHDT and CDR2 is FYEKMQ (reference sequence). V lost 2 bases and J lost 5, with 12 bases in between. The CDR3 is made up of 14 amino acids. The receptor was isolated from a woman aged 65 to 85 with acute or convalescent COVID-19. Sequenced: peripheral blood. The chain is built from TRBV13 and TRBJ1-2; D call uncertain. CDR3 protein: CASSLSPSPYGYTF. As DNA, the CDR3 is TGTGCCAGCAGCTTATCCCCCAGTCCTTATGGCTACACCTTC.